The clone carrying this TCR beta chain was observed a few times. As yet, its antigen is unknown. CDR1 DFQATT and CDR2 SNEGSKA come from the germline V gene (reference sequence). There are 15 residues in the CDR3. Trimming removed 5 bases from V and 0 bases from J, with 14 bases in between. These data come from a study of identical twins. Overall study results and limits: Conclusions rested on cross-sectional statistics rather than following the same donors.

TCRdb called the 5' RACE reads again in MiXCR, with one record for every CDR3 protein. This sample has some 500,000 distinct CDR3 sequences, with approximately 14% found just once. Healthy Caucasians, and only they, were the donors. The sample also formed part of further work on yellow fever vaccine responses in identical twins.

This clonotype was sampled from a woman aged 18-29 years in good health. The chain joins TRBV20-1 to TRBJ2-4; D is perhaps TRBD2 (6 bases). The sample taken for sequencing was CD4+ T cells sorted from blood. CDR3 amino acids: CSAEGGDLAKNIQYF. The CDR3, as DNA: TGCAGTGCTGAGGGCGGGGACCTAGCCAAAAACATTCAGTACTTC.